Below are 7 T cell receptor beta chains sequenced from a single sample in a study of OX40 agonist ivuxolimab in advanced cancers. The repertoire was sequenced with immunoSEQ multiplex PCR; TCRdb's copy has only in-frame clones and lacks some. The sample has about 45,000 clones, approximately 91% seen once; the top ten hold under 20%. The sequencing used CD4+ or CD8+ T cells sorted from blood, collected in a trial of the OX40 agonist ivuxolimab. These receptors were collected from an adult with an advanced solid tumor such as melanoma, head and neck, liver or kidney cancer.

V gene TRBV11-2 combines with J gene TRBJ2-7, with TRBD2 matching 11 bases. Germline assignment: CDR1 SGHAT and CDR2 FQNNGV. V shed 5 bases, J shed 3 bases, and the junction held 3 bases outside the gene matches. The CDR3 length is 14 residues. CDR3 loop: CASSLGTSGYEQYF. CDR3 bases: TGTGCCAGCAGCCTCGGGACTAGCGGCTACGAGCAGTACTTC.

The chain has TRBV27 and TRBJ2-1, with a possible D match to TRBD2 (5 bases). Germline lookup yields CDR1 MNHEY and CDR2 SMNVEV (reference sequence). The germline V and J ends were trimmed by 0 bases and 1 base, with 10 bases remaining between them. This CDR3 spans 16 amino acids. The CDR3 region is CASSLSWRLSYNEQFF. DNA for the CDR3: TGTGCCAGCAGTTTATCTTGGAGGCTTTCCTACAATGAGCAGTTCTTC.

The chain joins TRBV9 to TRBJ2-2; TRBD1 matches at 12 bases. After removal of 2 bases from V and 6 bases from J, the junction contained 2 bases not matched to a gene. This CDR3 is built from 15 residues. The germline V gene has CDR1 SGDLS and CDR2 YYNGEE. CDR3 loop: CASSVGTGGAGELFF. DNA for the CDR3: TGTGCCAGCAGCGTCGGGACAGGGGGCGCCGGGGAGCTGTTTTTT.

The gene calls are TRBV18 and TRBJ1-1; D may be TRBD1 (5 bases). V gave up 2 bases and J gave up 6 bases, with 10 bases separating them. This CDR3 is 13 amino acids long. Germline V gene lookup returns CDR1 KGHSH and CDR2 LQKENI. The CDR3 is CASSPRGQAEAFF. For the CDR3, the DNA is TGTGCCAGCTCACCAAGGGGTCAAGCTGAAGCTTTCTTT.

The chain is built from TRBV30 and TRBJ1-2; D might be TRBD1 (6 bases). Germline loops: CDR1 GTSNPN, CDR2 SVGIG (reference sequence). With 7 bases removed from V and 5 bases from J, the gap between germline ends came to 8 bases. The CDR3 spans 10 residues. The CDR3, as DNA: TGTGCCTACCAGGGGTATGGCTACACCTTC. Residues: CAYQGYGYTF.

A single count supports this clone. The chain has TRBV19 and TRBJ2-1; 7 bases agree with TRBD2. The CDR3 extends over 14 amino acids. V trimming: 3 bases; J trimming: 9 bases; junction bases outside the gene matches: 8. From germline, CDR1 is LNHDA and CDR2 SQIVND (reference sequence). The CDR3 loop reads CASSIRPGGGEQFF. CDR3 in DNA: TGTGCCAGTAGTATCCGACCGGGGGGAGGTGAGCAGTTCTTC. The full variable domain, in which reference TRBV19 and TRBJ2-1 provide the parts outside the CDR3, is DGGITQSPKYLFRKEGQNVTLSCEQNLNHDAMYWYRQDPGQGLRLIYYSQIVNDFQKGDIAEGYSVSREKKESFPLTVTSAQKNPTAFYLCASSIRPGGGEQFFGPGTRLTVL.

This clone was counted once. The chain joins TRBV29-1 to TRBJ1-2; 7 bases match TRBD1. Germline V gene lookup returns CDR1 SQVTM and CDR2 ANQGSEA. The CDR3 covers 14 residues. The ends lost 0 bases at V and 4 bases at J; junction bases unmatched: 5. CDR3 DNA sequence: TGCAGCGTTGAAGACCCCGGGACAGTCTATGGCTACACCTTC. It translates to CSVEDPGTVYGYTF.